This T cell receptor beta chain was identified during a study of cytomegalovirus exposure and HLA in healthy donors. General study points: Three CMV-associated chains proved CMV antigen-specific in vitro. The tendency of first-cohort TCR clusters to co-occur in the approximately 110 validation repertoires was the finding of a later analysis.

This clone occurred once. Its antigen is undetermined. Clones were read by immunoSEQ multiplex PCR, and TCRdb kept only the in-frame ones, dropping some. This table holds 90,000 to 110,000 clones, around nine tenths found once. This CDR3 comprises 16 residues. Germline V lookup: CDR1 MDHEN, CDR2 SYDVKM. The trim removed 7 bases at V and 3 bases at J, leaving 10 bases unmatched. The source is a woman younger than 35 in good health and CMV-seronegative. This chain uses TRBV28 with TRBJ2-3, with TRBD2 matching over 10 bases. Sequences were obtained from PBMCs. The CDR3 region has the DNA TGTGCCAGCACCCCTTTAGGAGCGGGGGGGACAGATACGCAGTATTTT. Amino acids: CASTPLGAGGTDTQYF.